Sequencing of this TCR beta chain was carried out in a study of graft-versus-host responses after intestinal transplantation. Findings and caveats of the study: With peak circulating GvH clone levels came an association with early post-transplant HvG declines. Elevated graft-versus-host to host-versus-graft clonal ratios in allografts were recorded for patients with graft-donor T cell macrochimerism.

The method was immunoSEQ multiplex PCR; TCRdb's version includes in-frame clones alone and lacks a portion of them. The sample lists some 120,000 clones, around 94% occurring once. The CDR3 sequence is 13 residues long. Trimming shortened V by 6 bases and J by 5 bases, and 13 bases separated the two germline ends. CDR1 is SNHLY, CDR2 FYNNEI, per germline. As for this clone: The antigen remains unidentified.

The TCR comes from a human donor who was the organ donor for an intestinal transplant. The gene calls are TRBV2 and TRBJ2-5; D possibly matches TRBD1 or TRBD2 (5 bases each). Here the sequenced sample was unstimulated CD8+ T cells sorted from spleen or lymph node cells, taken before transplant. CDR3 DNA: TGTGCCAGCAGAAGGACGGGGCGGGAGACCCAGTACTTC. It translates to CASRRTGRETQYF. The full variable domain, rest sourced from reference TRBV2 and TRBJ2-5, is EPEVTQTPSHQVTQMGQEVILRCVPISNHLYFYWYRQILGQKVEFLVSFYNNEISEKSEIFDDQFSVERPDGSNFTLKIRSTKLEDSAMYFCASRRTGRETQYFGPGTRLLVL.